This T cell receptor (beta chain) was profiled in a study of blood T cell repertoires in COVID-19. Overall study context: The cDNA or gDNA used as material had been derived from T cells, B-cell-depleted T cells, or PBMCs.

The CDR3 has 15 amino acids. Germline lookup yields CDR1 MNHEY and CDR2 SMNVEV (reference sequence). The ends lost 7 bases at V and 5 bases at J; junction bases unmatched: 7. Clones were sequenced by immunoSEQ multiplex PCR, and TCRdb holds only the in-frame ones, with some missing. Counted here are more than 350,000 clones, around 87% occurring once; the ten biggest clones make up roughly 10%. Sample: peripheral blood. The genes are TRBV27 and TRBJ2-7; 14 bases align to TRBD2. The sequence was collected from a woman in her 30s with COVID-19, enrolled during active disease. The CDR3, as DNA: TGTGCCAGCACCACAGGGACTAGCGGGAGCAACGAGCAGTACTTC. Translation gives CASTTGTSGSNEQYF.